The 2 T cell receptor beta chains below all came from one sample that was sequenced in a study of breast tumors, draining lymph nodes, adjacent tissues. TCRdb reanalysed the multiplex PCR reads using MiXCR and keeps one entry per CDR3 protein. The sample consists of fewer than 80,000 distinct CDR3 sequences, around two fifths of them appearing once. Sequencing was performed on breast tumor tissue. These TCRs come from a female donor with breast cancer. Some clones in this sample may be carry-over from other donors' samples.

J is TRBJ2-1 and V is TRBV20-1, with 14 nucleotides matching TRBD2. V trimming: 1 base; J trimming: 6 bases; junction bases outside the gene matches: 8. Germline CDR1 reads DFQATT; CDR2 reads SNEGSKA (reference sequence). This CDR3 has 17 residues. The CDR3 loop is CSARVSGGLAGGNEQFF. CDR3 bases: TGCAGTGCTAGAGTCAGCGGTGGACTAGCGGGGGGCAATGAGCAGTTCTTC.

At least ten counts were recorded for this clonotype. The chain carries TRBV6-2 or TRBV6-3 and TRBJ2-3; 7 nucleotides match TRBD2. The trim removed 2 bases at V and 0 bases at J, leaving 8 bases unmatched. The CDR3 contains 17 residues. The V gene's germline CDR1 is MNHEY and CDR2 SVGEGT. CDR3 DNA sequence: TGTGCCAGCAGTTACGGGCTAGCGGATGTCAGCACAGATACGCAGTATTTT. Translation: CASSYGLADVSTDTQYF.